The 4 T cell receptor beta chains listed next were all sequenced from one sample in a study of blood T cell repertoires in COVID-19. The repertoire was sequenced with immunoSEQ multiplex PCR; TCRdb's copy has only in-frame clones and lacks some. The sample yields about 48,000 clones, around 80% seen once. The source material was peripheral blood. The receptors derive from a man between 65 and 85 years old with acute or convalescent COVID-19.

This rearrangement joins TRBV6-1 to TRBJ2-7, with D uncertain. The CDR3 has 16 residues. Germline CDR1 is MNHNS and CDR2 is SASEGT. Trimming left V 4 bases short and J 2 bases short, with 18 bases between. Written as DNA, the CDR3 is TGTGCCAGCAGTGTTCCCCTAATTGCAGGTACCTACGAGCAGTACTTC. Translation gives CASSVPLIAGTYEQYF.

The CDR3: CASLWRRETEAFF. DNA of the CDR3: TGTGCTAGTCTCTGGCGCAGGGAAACTGAAGCTTTCTTT. The rearrangement joins TRBV12-5 to TRBJ1-1; the D gene is possibly TRBD1 (5 bases). V was shortened by 8 bases and J by 5 bases, with 15 bases between the two germline ends. Germline V gives CDR1 LGHNT, CDR2 FRNRAP. The CDR3 is 13 residues long.

V is TRBV5-1 and J is TRBJ1-1; possible D gene TRBD1, 5 bases. The germline CDR1 and CDR2 sequences are SGHRS and YFSETQ. CDR3 length equals 15 residues. Trimming removed 4 bases from V and 1 base from J, with 14 bases in between. CDR3 sequence reads: CASSNPRAGNTEAFF. The DNA of the CDR3 is TGCGCCAGCAGCAATCCCAGGGCCGGGAACACTGAAGCTTTCTTT.

CDR3 bases: TGTGCCAGCAGCTTAGCGGGCCCGGGACAGGGGAATTCACCCCTCCACTTT. It specifies CASSLAGPGQGNSPLHF. The V and J genes are TRBV7-3 and TRBJ1-6; 10 nucleotides agree with TRBD1. With V trimmed by 2 bases and J by 7 bases, 8 bases remained unmatched. The CDR3 is 17 residues long. Per the germline V gene, CDR1 is SGHTA and CDR2 is FQGTGA.